This T cell receptor (beta chain) was identified during a study of blood T cell repertoires in COVID-19. J gave up 10 bases and V 5 bases, and 3 bases lay outside the gene matches. Germline loops: CDR1 MNHEY, CDR2 SVGAGI. The CDR3 extends over 11 amino acids. The protocol was immunoSEQ multiplex PCR, while the TCRdb copy is restricted to in-frame clones and leaves out a portion. The sample includes roughly 290,000 clones, approximately 86% of them seen just once. The source material was peripheral blood. The sequence derives from a human donor with COVID-19, enrolled during active disease. The donor label of this sample is uncertain. This chain connects TRBV6-5 to TRBJ1-1, with 8 bases matching TRBD1. This CDR3 reads CASSQGTGAFF. CDR3 sequence (DNA): TGTGCCAGCAGTCAGGGGACAGGAGCTTTCTTT.